This entry lists 27 T cell receptor beta chains sequenced from one sample in a study of cytomegalovirus exposure and HLA in healthy donors. It was with 60 Vbeta and 13 Jbeta primers that the PCR ran. Libraries were prepared by immunoSEQ multiplex PCR; TCRdb keeps only in-frame clonotypes and omits some of them. The sample has about 140,000 clones; approximately 80% are singletons. The sequenced sample consisted of PBMCs. These receptors all stem from a male donor in good health and CMV-seronegative.

The V and J genes are TRBV11-3 and TRBJ2-7, with 9 bases identical to TRBD1. This CDR3 contains 14 residues. Germline lookup yields CDR1 SGHNT and CDR2 YENEEA. The V gene end was trimmed by 5 bases and the J gene end by 4 bases; junction bases not matched to a gene: 6. CDR3: CASSPGGTGYEQYF. The CDR3 DNA is TGTGCCAGCAGCCCAGGGGGGACAGGGTACGAGCAGTACTTC.

The chain employs TRBV19 and TRBJ1-2, with 8 nucleotides matching TRBD1. This CDR3 is built from 14 residues. The V gene end was trimmed by 1 base and the J gene end by 5 bases; junction bases not matched to a gene: 3. Germline CDR1 LNHDA, CDR2 SQIVND (reference sequence). The CDR3: CASSIVRTGYGYTF. The CDR3 DNA reads TGTGCCAGTAGTATAGTCCGGACAGGGTATGGCTACACCTTC.

The rearrangement joins TRBV15 to TRBJ1-1; D call uncertain. Between the trimmed V and J ends, which lost 2 bases and 0 bases, there was a span of 4 bases. CDR1 and CDR2 from the germline V gene are LNHNV and YYDKDF (reference sequence). The CDR3 consists of 13 residues. The CDR3 nucleotides read TGTGCCACCAGCAGACTTATGAACACTGAAGCTTTCTTT. This gives the protein CATSRLMNTEAFF.

This clone was observed a few times. Other DNA sequences in this sample translate to the same CDR3. The chain is built from TRBV11-3 and TRBJ2-7, with 8 positions matching TRBD2. Trimming at V came to 1 base and at J to 1 base, leaving 0 bases not matched to a gene. The CDR3 loop spans 14 amino acids. Germline V gives CDR1 SGHNT, CDR2 YENEEA. Written as DNA, the CDR3 is TGTGCCAGCAGCTTAGCGGGAGGGTCCTACGAGCAGTACTTC. Translation: CASSLAGGSYEQYF.

The chain employs TRBV30 and TRBJ1-4; no clear D gene. This CDR3 comprises 11 residues. Germline V gives CDR1 GTSNPN, CDR2 SVGIG (reference sequence). Trimming removed 5 bases at V and 4 bases at J, with 5 bases between. The CDR3: CAWGLNEKLFF. The CDR3 nucleotides read TGTGCCTGGGGGCTTAATGAAAAACTGTTTTTT.

V gene TRBV28 combines with J gene TRBJ2-7; D unresolved. Trimming took off 4 bases at V and 4 bases at J, with 5 bases between the two ends. The CDR3 contains 11 residues. Germline lookup yields CDR1 MDHEN and CDR2 SYDVKM. The CDR3 bases are TGTGCCAGCAGTTCCCTTTACGAGCAGTACTTC. Protein: CASSSLYEQYF.

The chain has TRBV4-3 and TRBJ2-3; 13 bases are shared with TRBD2. Germline V gene data show CDR1 as LGHNA and CDR2 as YSLEER. This CDR3 comprises 16 residues. V shed 0 bases, J shed 4 bases, and the junction held 1 base outside the gene matches. The CDR3, as DNA: TGCGCCAGCAGCCAAGAGGGACTAGCGGGATCAGATACGCAGTATTTT. It encodes CASSQEGLAGSDTQYF.

This rearrangement joins TRBV28 to TRBJ1-1; D is unclear. This CDR3 is built from 11 residues. The germline V gene encodes CDR1 MDHEN and CDR2 SYDVKM. The CDR3 DNA reads TGTGCGACTCTTTCCGAGATTGAAGCTTTCTTT. Protein sequence: CATLSEIEAFF.

V is TRBV7-2 and J is TRBJ1-2, with 8 positions matching TRBD1. Germline V CDR1 and CDR2: SGHTA, FQGNSA. Trimming took 3 bases from V and 4 from J; bases not matched to a gene: 7. The CDR3 spans 15 residues. CDR3 coding DNA: TGTGCCAGCAGCTTGTGGGACAGGAGCTCCTATGGCTACACCTTC. Translation gives CASSLWDRSSYGYTF.

The V and J genes are TRBV5-8 and TRBJ2-2; D is undetermined. V shed 0 bases and J shed 6 bases, with 12 bases lying between them. CDR1 and CDR2 (germline): SGHTS, YDEGEE. The CDR3 sequence is 15 residues long. CDR3 nucleotides: TGTGCCAGCAGCTTGGGAGGCGCAAGACCCGGGGAGCTGTTTTTT. Translation gives CASSLGGARPGELFF.

This clone was picked up a small number of times. The chain employs TRBV28 and TRBJ2-1; a possible D gene is TRBD1 (6 bases). The CDR3 loop spans 15 amino acids. V shed 8 bases and J shed 8 bases, with 22 bases lying between them. Per the germline V gene, CDR1 is MDHEN and CDR2 is SYDVKM. CDR3 in DNA: TGTGCCAGCCATTCAGCGGACAGTTCGATGGATGAGCAGTTCTTC. Amino acids: CASHSADSSMDEQFF.

The rearrangement uses TRBV6-5 and TRBJ1-1, with D unresolved. Germline V CDR1 and CDR2: MNHEY, SVGAGI. The CDR3 spans 14 residues. V was trimmed by 5 bases and J by 7 bases, leaving 17 bases between them. The CDR3 nucleotides read TGTGCCAGCAGTAGAGAGGTGCCTGATAATGAAGCTTTCTTT. It translates to CASSREVPDNEAFF.

A few counts support this clone. This chain uses TRBV13 with TRBJ2-7; D is unclear. V was pared by 6 bases and J by 1 base, with 7 bases between. The CDR3 has 12 residues. Germline CDR1 reads PRHDT; CDR2 reads FYEKMQ (reference sequence). CDR3 protein: CASSSKSYEQYF. In DNA form, the CDR3 reads TGTGCCAGCAGTTCCAAATCCTACGAGCAGTACTTC.

This clone was seen a few times. V usage is TRBV4-3 and J usage is TRBJ2-3, with TRBD1 as a possible D gene (6 bases). The germline gives CDR1 LGHNA, CDR2 YSLEER. CDR3 length: 16 amino acids. Trimming removed 2 bases at V and 0 bases at J, with 12 bases between. The CDR3 region is CASSQRTVLSTDTQYF. The CDR3 DNA reads as TGCGCCAGCAGCCAACGGACAGTACTTAGCACAGATACGCAGTATTTT.

CDR3 DNA sequence: TGTGCCAGCAGCCCAGATACAGGGATCAATCAGCCCCAGCATTTT. Amino acids: CASSPDTGINQPQHF. The J gene is TRBJ1-5, the V gene TRBV7-2, with a weak D call TRBD1 (6 bases). The CDR3 spans 15 residues. Germline CDR1 and CDR2: SGHTA and FQGNSA. With 5 bases removed from V and 3 bases from J, the gap between germline ends came to 14 bases.

The J gene is TRBJ2-7, the V gene TRBV30, with 7 bases lining up with TRBD1. This CDR3 contains 15 residues. The ends lost 4 bases at V and 4 bases at J; junction bases unmatched: 13. The V gene's germline CDR1 is GTSNPN and CDR2 SVGIG (reference sequence). The CDR3 DNA sequence: TGTGCCTGGAAAAGACCCGGGACAGCGAATTACGAGCAGTACTTC. This encodes CAWKRPGTANYEQYF.

The gene calls are TRBV30 and TRBJ2-1, with 8 nucleotides matching TRBD2. Germline V gives CDR1 GTSNPN, CDR2 SVGIG (reference sequence). This CDR3 spans 14 amino acids. V lost 2 bases, J lost 4 bases, and 4 bases stayed unmatched. The CDR3 DNA is TGTGCCTGGAGTATTGGGACTAGGTACAATGAGCAGTTCTTC. Translated: CAWSIGTRYNEQFF.

The genes are TRBV29-1 and TRBJ1-2; TRBD1 matches 9 bases. V was pared by 7 bases and J by 13 bases, with 10 bases of the junction left unmatched. The germline V gene has CDR1 SQVTM and CDR2 ANQGSEA. The CDR3 runs to 11 residues. The CDR3 sequence is CSAPKGTGSTF. The DNA for the CDR3 is TGCAGCGCCCCTAAGGGGACAGGGAGCACCTTC.

This clone was seen a handful of times. The chain links TRBV6-6 to TRBJ2-5; D gene uncertain. CDR3 size: 13 residues. Germline assignment: CDR1 MNHNY and CDR2 SVGAGI (reference sequence). V gave up 6 bases and J gave up 5 bases, with 13 bases separating them. CDR3 residues: CASSPAEEETQYF. CDR3 nucleotides: TGTGCCAGCAGCCCCGCCGAGGAGGAGACCCAGTACTTC.

J is TRBJ2-3 and V is TRBV2, with 9 bases fitting TRBD2. This CDR3 contains 15 residues. Germline-derived CDR1 and CDR2 are SNHLY and FYNNEI. Trimming at V came to 6 bases and at J to 4 bases, leaving 8 bases not matched to a gene. DNA of the CDR3: TGTGCCAGCAGACGAGGCGGGAGGGCCCCAGATACGCAGTATTTT. This gives the protein CASRRGGRAPDTQYF.

This rearrangement joins TRBV2 to TRBJ2-5; 8 nucleotides align to TRBD1. CDR3 length: 14 residues. Germline values: CDR1 SNHLY, CDR2 FYNNEI. V was clipped by 7 bases and J by 4 bases; unmatched bases: 8. The CDR3 reads CASKKGQAGETQYF. CDR3 nucleotide sequence: TGTGCCAGCAAAAAGGGACAGGCAGGAGAGACCCAGTACTTC.

V usage is TRBV4-3 and J usage is TRBJ1-2; 8 nucleotides agree with TRBD1. The germline V gene encodes CDR1 LGHNA and CDR2 YSLEER. With V trimmed by 0 bases and J by 3 bases, 3 bases remained unmatched. The CDR3 spans 15 residues. CDR3 amino acids: CASSQERTGYYGYTF. As DNA, the CDR3 is TGCGCCAGCAGCCAAGAGAGGACAGGGTACTATGGCTACACCTTC.

The count of this clone is one. V and J are TRBV5-6 and TRBJ2-2, with TRBD2 as a possible D gene (6 bases). CDR1 SGHDT and CDR2 YYEEEE come from the germline V gene. V lost 2 bases and J lost 6, with 14 bases in between. There are 15 residues in the CDR3. CDR3 region: CASSFLTGAAGELFF. CDR3 bases: TGTGCCAGCAGCTTTCTGACGGGAGCGGCCGGGGAGCTGTTTTTT.

The genes are TRBV10-3 and TRBJ2-4; D uncertain. The CDR3 loop spans 15 amino acids. Germline lookup yields CDR1 ENHRY and CDR2 SYGVKD. The V and J ends lost 0 bases and 0 bases respectively, with 6 bases between them. This CDR3 is CAISESTQAKNIQYF. CDR3 in DNA: TGTGCCATCAGTGAGTCGACTCAAGCCAAAAACATTCAGTACTTC.

V is TRBV5-6 and J is TRBJ2-2; TRBD2 aligns across 11 bases. Germline lookup yields CDR1 SGHDT and CDR2 YYEEEE. The CDR3 contains 17 residues. J gave up 5 bases and V 4 bases, and 10 bases lay outside the gene matches. The CDR3 DNA follows: TGTGCCAGCAGCCGTCCAACTAGCGGGAGTTGGACCGGGGAGCTGTTTTTT. Translating gives CASSRPTSGSWTGELFF.

The chain couples TRBV5-4 to TRBJ2-4; a possible D gene is TRBD2 (6 bases). The V and J ends lost 2 bases and 4 bases respectively, with 10 bases between them. The CDR3 is 14 residues long. Per germline, CDR1 SGHNT and CDR2 YYREEE (reference sequence). CDR3 sequence reads: CASSFSGVKNIQYF. CDR3 in DNA: TGTGCCAGCAGCTTTAGCGGTGTTAAAAACATTCAGTACTTC. Complete variable domain (other parts from reference TRBV5-4 and TRBJ2-4): ETGVTQSPTHLIKTRGQQVTLRCSSQSGHNTVSWYQQALGQGPQFIFQYYREEENGRGNFPPRFSGLQFPNYSSELNVNALELDDSALYLCASSFSGVKNIQYFGAGTRLSVL.

This chain uses TRBV5-4 with TRBJ2-5; 8 positions agree with TRBD1. Judging by the DNA end, TRBJ2-7 fits better; the J call may be wrong. Germline values: CDR1 SGHNT, CDR2 YYREEE (reference sequence). This CDR3 is 14 amino acids long. CDR3 bases: TGTGCCAGCAGCTCGGGGACAGGTAACTACGAGCAGTACTTC. Residues: CASSSGTGNYEQYF.